This T cell receptor beta chain stems from a study of molecular identifiers for immune sequencing clone quantification. Whole-study findings and limits: Clones above 20 RNA copies contained over 97% of effector molecules but under 1% of naive ones. Highly expanded clones may be undercounted when identical TCR molecules share barcodes.

As to this clonotype: What it binds is not known.

A CD8+CD4-CCR7+CD45RA+ gate was used to sort naive CD8 T cells. Preparation of the bulk TCR libraries relied on previously described methods and listed TCR primers. TCRdb ran MiXCR on the PCR reads and lists one entry per CDR3 protein. The data show some 100,000 distinct CDR3 sequences, around 20% seen once. The germline V gene encodes CDR1 MNHEY and CDR2 SVGEGT. The CDR3 length is 14 residues. The rearrangement joins TRBV6-2 or TRBV6-3 to TRBJ2-7; 10 bases align to TRBD2. The sample consisted of naive CD8+ T cells from blood, with Jurkat cell RNA spiked in. The subset is: FACS-sorted CD8+CD4-CCR7+CD45RA+ naive T cells. The sequence was collected from a human donor in good health. Some libraries in this study had Jurkat cell RNA spiked in. CDR3 bases: TGTGTCTTCTATAGCGGGAGGTCAGCCTACGAGCAGTACTTC. It specifies CVFYSGRSAYEQYF.